This record covers a single T cell receptor beta chain. The data were obtained in a study of blood T cell repertoires in COVID-19. Method: immunoSEQ multiplex PCR; TCRdb's copy keeps in-frame clones and lacks some. Altogether under 350,000 clones are present, just over 85% being singletons, with the ten largest covering around 4.2%. The CDR3 sequence is 18 residues long. The J segment lost 5 bases and the V segment lost 1 base, leaving 14 bases of the junction unmatched. The V gene's germline CDR1 is LGHNT and CDR2 FRNRAP. The receptor was derived from a woman aged 40 to 50 with acute COVID-19. The chain links TRBV12-5 to TRBJ1-5; 7 positions agree with TRBD1. The sample comprised PBMCs or T cells enriched from blood (not recorded which). The CDR3, as DNA: TGTGCTAGTGGTTTGGGAACCCCTAGGGACAGTCTTTATCAGCCCCAGCATTTT. It codes for CASGLGTPRDSLYQPQHF.